This record covers a single T cell receptor (beta chain). Its antigen is not known. Repertoires were generated with immunoSEQ multiplex PCR, while TCRdb's copy carries only in-frame clones and drops some. This repertoire shows 89,000 or so clones, around 83% found once; its top ten account for approximately 1.4%. The sample originates from a study of lymphopenia after photon versus proton radiotherapy. Whole-study findings and limits: After lymphocyte nadir, photon-treated repertoires showed oligoclonal expansion, especially CD8+ Temra. In patients who died, overall survival fell as post-nadir TCR diversity dropped more. Only patients who died were analyzed for survival; proton advantage is unproven.

This CDR3 has 19 amino acids. The germline gives CDR1 SGHRS, CDR2 YFSETQ. V lost 0 bases and J lost 0; bases outside the gene matches: 7. The chain is built from TRBV5-1 and TRBJ2-3; 13 bases match TRBD2. The origin of this receptor is a man between 60 and 75 years old with pancreatic cancer. Sequences were derived from peripheral blood, sampled from a patient treated with proton-based radiotherapy. CDR3 DNA sequence: TGCGCCAGCAGCTTGGGTCGGACTAGCGGGAGCACGAGCACAGATACGCAGTATTTT. Amino acids: CASSLGRTSGSTSTDTQYF.